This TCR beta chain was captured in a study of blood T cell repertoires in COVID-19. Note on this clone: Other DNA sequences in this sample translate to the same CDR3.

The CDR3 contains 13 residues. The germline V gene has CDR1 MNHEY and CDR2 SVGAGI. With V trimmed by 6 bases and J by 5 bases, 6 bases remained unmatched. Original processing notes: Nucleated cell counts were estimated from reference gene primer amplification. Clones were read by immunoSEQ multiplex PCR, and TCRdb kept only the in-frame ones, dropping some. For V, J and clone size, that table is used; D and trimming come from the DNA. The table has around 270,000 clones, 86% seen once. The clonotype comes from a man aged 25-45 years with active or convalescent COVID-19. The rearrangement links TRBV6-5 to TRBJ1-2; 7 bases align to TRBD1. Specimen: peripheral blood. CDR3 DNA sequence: TGTGCCAGCAGCCTCGACAGGGTTTATGGCTACACCTTC. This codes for CASSLDRVYGYTF.